The rows below give T cell receptor beta chains drawn from one sample of a study of cytomegalovirus exposure and HLA in healthy donors. Assay: immunoSEQ multiplex PCR; the TCRdb copy retains only in-frame clones and omits some. The table lists 160,000 or so clones, around 80% of them singletons. Material: PBMCs. The receptors originated from a male donor in good health and CMV-seronegative. Each CDR3 is given with its conserved first and last residue. The D gene is left open where the match is weak. Size values are once, few and many counts, or a class for expanded clones, and some rows have none.

d_call	clone_size	v_call	j_call	cdr3_nt	cdr3_aa
TRBD1	NA	TRBV6-5	TRBJ1-2	TGTGCCAGCAGTTACTCGATTTCAGGGGGATATGGCTACACCTTC	CASSYSISGGYGYTF
NA	NA	TRBV19	TRBJ1-1	TGTGCCAGTAGCCCCCGCCTAATTGTGACTGAAGCTTTCTTT	CASSPRLIVTEAFF
NA	NA	TRBV5-1	TRBJ2-7	TGCGCCAGCAGCTTGGAGGGGGGGACCTACGAGCAGTACTTC	CASSLEGGTYEQYF
TRBD1	NA	TRBV7-2	TRBJ2-7	TGTGCCAGCACCTGGACAGGGAAGTCCTACGAGCAGTACTTC	CASTWTGKSYEQYF
NA	NA	TRBV19	TRBJ1-1	TGTGCCAGTAGTCTCGGCGGGGTAGGGAACACTGAAGCTTTCTTT	CASSLGGVGNTEAFF
TRBD1	few	TRBV5-1	TRBJ1-2	TGCGCCAGCAGCGTGACAGGGGATGGCTACACCTTC	CASSVTGDGYTF
NA	NA	TRBV13	TRBJ2-5	TGTGCCAGCAGCCCCAGCCAAGAGACCCAGTACTTC	CASSPSQETQYF
TRBD1	few	TRBV10-3	TRBJ2-7	TGTGCCATCAGTGGGGACAGGGCTTACGAGCAGTACTTC	CAISGDRAYEQYF
NA	NA	TRBV19	TRBJ1-5	TGTGCCAGTAGTCCCCGGCGGGGCGACAATCAGCCCCAGCATTTT	CASSPRRGDNQPQHF
NA	NA	TRBV9	TRBJ2-1	TGTGCCAGCAGCGTAGGAGGTAGCGCCTACAATGAGCAGTTCTTC	CASSVGGSAYNEQFF
TRBD1	NA	TRBV7-9	TRBJ2-7	TGTGCCAGCAGCTCGCCGGGTGAAAAAGGACAGGGGTCAACCTACGAGCAGTACTTC	CASSSPGEKGQGSTYEQYF
TRBD1	NA	TRBV28	TRBJ1-5	TGTGCCAGCATCCCCGGACAGGGACCTTATAGCAATCAGCCCCAGCATTTT	CASIPGQGPYSNQPQHF
NA	NA	TRBV5-6	TRBJ1-5	TGTGCCAGCAGCTTGGCAGGGAAACAGCCACAGCATTTT	CASSLAGKQPQHF
NA	NA	TRBV6-5	TRBJ1-2	TGTGCCAGCAGCATGACAGGATCAGGAGGCTACACCTTC	CASSMTGSGGYTF
NA	NA	TRBV2	TRBJ1-5	TGTGCCAGCGCCGAAGGGCAGGGTGGTCAGCCCCAGCATTTT	CASAEGQGGQPQHF
NA	NA	TRBV29-1	TRBJ2-7	TGCAGCGTCGGCCGGGACTCCTACGAGCAGTACTTC	CSVGRDSYEQYF
NA	NA	TRBV28	TRBJ1-4	TGTGCCAGCAGTTTAAAGGCAGGGGTAGGAAAACTGTTTTTT	CASSLKAGVGKLFF
TRBD1	NA	TRBV4-3	TRBJ1-5	TGCGCCAGCAGCCAAGATCGGGCACAGGGGGATCAGCCCCAGCATTTT	CASSQDRAQGDQPQHF
TRBD2	NA	TRBV4-2	TRBJ2-1	TGTGCCAGCAGCCCAGAGGAAAGCGGGAGACCCTATGAGCAGTTCTTC	CASSPEESGRPYEQFF
NA	NA	TRBV7-3	TRBJ2-2	TGTGCCAGCAGCTTGTCAGCGCACACCGGGGAGCTGTTTTTT	CASSLSAHTGELFF